This entry lists 31 T cell receptor beta chains sequenced from one sample in a study of cytomegalovirus exposure and HLA in healthy donors. This PCR relied on a set of 60 Vbeta primers and 13 Jbeta primers. Measured with immunoSEQ multiplex PCR; TCRdb has only the in-frame clones, and not every one. The table has 130,000 or so clones, roughly 80% seen once; the top ten hold about 1.7%. The sample was PBMCs. The receptors originated from a man aged 18 to 35 in good health and CMV-seronegative.

The chain links TRBV10-3 to TRBJ2-7, with TRBD1 matching 9 bases. CDR1 is ENHRY and CDR2 is SYGVKD in the germline V gene. The ends lost 6 bases at V and 3 bases at J; junction bases unmatched: 9. The CDR3 has 15 residues. The CDR3 region has the DNA TGTGCCATCAGCGACCGGGACAGGGAGGTCTACGAGCAGTACTTC. This codes for CAISDRDREVYEQYF.

This clone appeared a single time. An end of the junction differs from the germline gene, which may be a read error. This rearrangement joins TRBV7-9 to TRBJ1-1; D perhaps matches TRBD1 (6 bases). Germline CDR1 SEHNR, CDR2 FQNEAQ (reference sequence). The CDR3 sequence is 16 residues long. The DNA of the CDR3 is TGTTCCAGCAGCTTACCCAGGGGCGGGGGGAACACTGAAGCTTTCTTT. This gives the protein CSSSLPRGGGNTEAFF.

This clone was seen just once. The gene calls are TRBV18 and TRBJ2-5; D is perhaps TRBD2 (6 bases). CDR3 size: 13 residues. The V and J ends lost 6 bases and 2 bases respectively, with 10 bases between them. CDR1 and CDR2 (germline): KGHSH, LQKENI. The CDR3 bases are TGTGCCAGCTCGGAGGGGCAGCAAGAGACCCAGTACTTC. This encodes CASSEGQQETQYF.

The CDR3: CASSGGTVGGTEAFF. The CDR3 bases are TGTGCCAGCAGCGGTGGGACTGTGGGAGGCACTGAAGCTTTCTTT. This sequence joins TRBV7-9 and TRBJ1-1, with D tentatively TRBD1 (5 bases). The CDR3 has 15 amino acids. Germline V gives CDR1 SEHNR, CDR2 FQNEAQ (reference sequence). With 5 bases removed from V and 4 bases from J, the gap between germline ends came to 17 bases.

This rearrangement joins TRBV2 to TRBJ1-3; no firm D call. V lost 4 bases, J lost 0 bases, and 10 bases lay in between. The CDR3 is made up of 15 amino acids. CDR1 and CDR2 (germline): SNHLY, FYNNEI. The CDR3 nucleotides read TGTGCCAGCAGTGTGAGCGGGAACTCTGGAAACACCATATATTTT. This codes for CASSVSGNSGNTIYF.

This chain joins TRBV5-6 and TRBJ1-2, with a tentative D call TRBD1 (5 bases). CDR1 SGHDT and CDR2 YYEEEE come from the germline V gene. V was pared by 0 bases and J by 2 bases, with 11 bases between. The CDR3 sequence is 15 residues long. The DNA of the CDR3 is TGTGCCAGCAGCTTGGAAGGGCCAGGGAACTATGGCTACACCTTC. Translation gives CASSLEGPGNYGYTF.

The chain has TRBV7-6 and TRBJ2-3, with 9 bases fitting TRBD2. With 3 bases clipped from V and 6 bases from J, the junction kept 10 bases outside the gene matches. The V gene's germline CDR1 is SGHVS and CDR2 FNYEAQ. This CDR3 region has 16 residues. The CDR3 sequence: CASSFPSGLAYDTQYF. DNA of the CDR3: TGTGCCAGCAGCTTTCCGTCGGGACTAGCTTACGATACGCAGTATTTT.

With respect to this clone: Germline is not matched at one junction end, which may reflect a read error. This chain connects TRBV7-9 to TRBJ1-1; weak D call: TRBD1 (5 bases). Germline assignment: CDR1 SEHNR and CDR2 FQNEAQ (reference sequence). CDR3 length equals 16 residues. The CDR3 loop reads CSSTKELQAMNTEAFF. CDR3 coding DNA: TGTTCCAGCACCAAAGAGTTACAGGCCATGAACACTGAAGCTTTCTTT.

The V and J genes are TRBV2 and TRBJ1-1, with 7 bases identical to TRBD1. Germline lookup yields CDR1 SNHLY and CDR2 FYNNEI. The CDR3 sequence is 17 residues long. Losses at the gene ends were 3 bases for V and 5 bases for J; bases not matched to a gene: 15. This chain's CDR3 is CASSEWTGIGSQTEAFF. The CDR3 bases are TGTGCCAGCAGTGAGTGGACAGGAATTGGTTCGCAGACTGAAGCTTTCTTT.

This chain links TRBV7-9 with TRBJ1-2; 11 nucleotides agree with TRBD1. The CDR3 sequence is 17 residues long. J was trimmed by 4 bases and V by 5 bases; bases with no gene match: 12. Germline V CDR1 and CDR2: SEHNR, FQNEAQ (reference sequence). The CDR3 here is CASSVGTGGRILYGYTF. In DNA, the CDR3 is TGTGCCAGCAGCGTCGGGACAGGGGGTAGGATTCTCTATGGCTACACCTTC.

This chain uses TRBV5-6 with TRBJ1-2; 8 bases match TRBD1. Germline CDR1 is SGHDT and CDR2 is YYEEEE. The CDR3 extends over 15 amino acids. J was trimmed by 0 bases and V by 0 bases; bases with no gene match: 1. The CDR3 loop reads CASSLGGQANYGYTF. DNA for the CDR3: TGTGCCAGCAGCTTGGGGGGACAGGCTAACTATGGCTACACCTTC.

The chain is built from TRBV29-1 and TRBJ2-1; 15 bases agree with TRBD2. Trimming cost V 7 bases and J 9 bases; bases outside gene matches: 4. CDR1 SQVTM and CDR2 ANQGSEA come from the germline V gene. The CDR3 loop spans 13 amino acids. The CDR3 nucleotides read TGCAGCGGGGGACTAGCGGGGGGTGTTGAGCAGTTCTTC. This translates into CSGGLAGGVEQFF.

This sequence joins TRBV5-1 and TRBJ2-7, with TRBD2 matching over 8 bases. V shed 0 bases and J 0 bases; nucleotides not matched to a gene: 5. Germline assignment: CDR1 SGHRS and CDR2 YFSETQ. The CDR3 runs 16 residues. DNA for the CDR3: TGCGCCAGCAGCTTGGGCGCCGGGACTAGCTCCTACGAGCAGTACTTC. As protein: CASSLGAGTSSYEQYF. Together with reference TRBV5-1 and TRBJ2-7, the CDR3 gives the full variable domain: KAGVTQTPRYLIKTRGQQVTLSCSPISGHRSVSWYQQTPGQGLQFLFEYFSETQRNKGNFPGRFSGRQFSNSRSEMNVSTLELGDSALYLCASSLGAGTSSYEQYFGPGTRLTVT.

The chain joins TRBV29-1 to TRBJ1-2; 10 nucleotides align to TRBD1. CDR3 size: 14 residues. CDR1 is SQVTM and CDR2 is ANQGSEA in the germline V gene. V trimming: 3 bases; J trimming: 4 bases; junction bases outside the gene matches: 5. CDR3 loop: CSVETGGVGYGYTF. CDR3 nucleotide sequence: TGCAGCGTTGAGACAGGGGGCGTCGGCTATGGCTACACCTTC.

The chain joins TRBV27 to TRBJ2-2; 7 nucleotides match TRBD1. The germline gives CDR1 MNHEY, CDR2 SMNVEV (reference sequence). V shed 6 bases and J 7 bases; nucleotides not matched to a gene: 8. The length of the CDR3 is 14 residues. The CDR3 sequence: CASSWGTDVGELFF. The CDR3 DNA follows: TGTGCCAGCAGCTGGGGGACAGACGTCGGGGAGCTGTTTTTT.

The V call is TRBV5-4, the J call TRBJ2-5; TRBD2 aligns across 12 bases. The J call may be mistaken, given a closer DNA end match to TRBJ2-7. The CDR3 runs 18 residues. Looked up from germline, CDR1 is SGHNT and CDR2 is YYREEE (reference sequence). Written as DNA, the CDR3 is TGTGCCAGCAGCCCGGGACTAGCGGGTTCGTTAAGCTCCTACGAGCAGTACTTC. Protein: CASSPGLAGSLSSYEQYF.

This chain links TRBV5-8 with TRBJ2-1, with TRBD1 as a possible D gene (5 bases). CDR3 length: 15 amino acids. Per germline, CDR1 SGHTS and CDR2 YDEGEE. Trimming took 4 bases from V and 0 from J, leaving 11 bases between them. The CDR3 coding sequence is TGTGCCAGCAGCAGATTGACAGCCTCCTACAATGAGCAGTTCTTC. This translates into CASSRLTASYNEQFF.

The chain joins TRBV4-2 to TRBJ2-1; 7 nucleotides match TRBD2. Germline CDR1 is LGHNA and CDR2 is YNFKEQ. Germline trimming cut 4 bases from V and 6 bases from J; bases unmatched to any gene: 9. This CDR3 region has 15 residues. This CDR3 is CASSPGLTGANEQFF. CDR3 DNA: TGTGCCAGCAGCCCGGGACTAACCGGGGCCAATGAGCAGTTCTTC.

The chain is built from TRBV7-3 and TRBJ2-3, with TRBD2 identical over 7 bases. The junction had 8 bases not matched to a gene; V was cut back by 2 bases and J by 6 bases. The CDR3 has 15 residues. Germline CDR1 reads SGHTA; CDR2 reads FQGTGA. The CDR3 reads CASSLVGGKRDTQYF. CDR3 DNA sequence: TGTGCCAGCAGCTTAGTCGGGGGGAAGAGGGATACGCAGTATTTT. The entire variable domain, with the rest obtained from reference TRBV7-3 and TRBJ2-3, is as follows: GAGVSQTPSNKVTEKGKYVELRCDPISGHTALYWYRQSLGQGPEFLIYFQGTGAADDSGLPNDRFFAVRPEGSVSTLKIQRTERGDSAVYLCASSLVGGKRDTQYFGPGTRLTVL.

The chain carries TRBV4-2 and TRBJ2-3, with TRBD2 as a possible D gene (7 bases). The CDR3 totals 15 residues. CDR1 and CDR2 (germline): LGHNA, YNFKEQ. The V and J ends lost 1 base and 4 bases respectively, with 12 bases between them. The CDR3 sequence: CASSQVGEGADTQYF. The CDR3 DNA follows: TGTGCCAGCAGCCAAGTCGGGGAGGGGGCAGATACGCAGTATTTT.

The CDR3 loop reads CASSQDDQGVYGYTF. The DNA of the CDR3 is TGTGCCAGCAGCCAGGATGACCAGGGGGTCTATGGCTACACCTTC. J is TRBJ1-2 and V is TRBV4-2; 7 nucleotides line up with TRBD1. Germline assignment: CDR1 LGHNA and CDR2 YNFKEQ. Losses at the gene ends were 3 bases for V and 4 bases for J; bases not matched to a gene: 8. CDR3 length equals 15 residues.

The chain joins TRBV9 to TRBJ2-2, with D maybe TRBD1 (5 bases). CDR1 and CDR2 (germline): SGDLS, YYNGEE. V lost 1 base, J lost 1 base, and 23 bases lay in between. This CDR3 has 20 residues. CDR3 sequence reads: CASSVTPLDPGRGNTGELFF. CDR3 DNA: TGTGCCAGCAGCGTAACCCCTCTTGACCCGGGTAGGGGGAACACCGGGGAGCTGTTTTTT.

V and J are TRBV9 and TRBJ1-1; no definite D call. This CDR3 is 13 amino acids long. Deletions cut 4 bases from V and 1 base from J, with 8 bases between. Germline values: CDR1 SGDLS, CDR2 YYNGEE. CDR3 residues: CASSSPGNTEAFF. CDR3 nucleotides: TGTGCCAGCAGCTCACCCGGGAACACTGAAGCTTTCTTT.

V is TRBV29-1 and J is TRBJ1-4; 7 nucleotides line up with TRBD1. CDR1 is SQVTM, CDR2 ANQGSEA, per germline. Trimming removed 4 bases from V and 4 bases from J; junction bases left unmatched: 9. CDR3 length equals 15 residues. The CDR3 protein is CSVAFSGGFNEKLFF. The CDR3 DNA follows: TGCAGCGTTGCTTTCTCAGGGGGATTTAATGAAAAACTGTTTTTT.

CDR3 in amino acids: CASSLRTGGTTEAFF. The CDR3 coding sequence is TGTGCCAGCAGTTTACGGACAGGGGGCACCACTGAAGCTTTCTTT. The chain links TRBV6-5 to TRBJ1-1, with 11 bases fitting TRBD1. Per germline, CDR1 MNHEY and CDR2 SVGAGI. The CDR3 length is 15 residues. The trim removed 4 bases at V and 4 bases at J, leaving 5 bases unmatched.

This clone was counted a single time. This chain uses TRBV14 with TRBJ2-3; tentative D call: TRBD2 (5 bases). Germline V gene lookup returns CDR1 SGHDN and CDR2 FVKESK. Trimming pared 1 base from V and 1 base from J, leaving 12 bases between. This CDR3 comprises 16 residues. The DNA for the CDR3 is TGTGCCAGCAGCCAAGGTCGATCGCGGGGCACAGATACGCAGTATTTT. Residues: CASSQGRSRGTDTQYF.

In this sample, this clone turned up a few times. CDR3 DNA: TGTGCCAGCAGCTTCCATAGCTCCTACGAGCAGTACTTC. It yields the protein CASSFHSSYEQYF. V is TRBV11-3 and J is TRBJ2-7; unclear D gene. This CDR3 spans 13 amino acids. Germline CDR1 SGHNT, CDR2 YENEEA. Trimming removed 3 bases from V and 0 bases from J, with 6 bases in between.

This clone appeared a single time. This chain joins TRBV29-1 and TRBJ2-1, with D maybe TRBD1 (8 bases). CDR3 size: 13 residues. V dropped 6 bases and J dropped 4 bases, with 13 bases sitting between them. Germline CDR1 is SQVTM and CDR2 is ANQGSEA. The CDR3 sequence is CSVIQGGYNEQFF. CDR3 bases: TGCAGCGTGATACAGGGGGGGTACAATGAGCAGTTCTTC.

J is TRBJ2-3 and V is TRBV9; 10 bases are a match to TRBD2. Germline-derived CDR1 and CDR2 are SGDLS and YYNGEE. This CDR3 comprises 15 residues. V lost 3 bases to trimming and J lost 4 bases; unmatched junction nucleotides: 5. The CDR3 nucleotides are TGTGCCAGCAGCGCAAATAGCGGGGGGCCAGATACGCAGTATTTT. Encoded protein: CASSANSGGPDTQYF.

The CDR3 coding sequence is TGCGCCAGCAGCCCGTCGACCAGGGGAGACGTAGAGACCCAGTACTTC. Protein: CASSPSTRGDVETQYF. V is TRBV5-1 and J is TRBJ2-5, with TRBD1 as a possible D gene (6 bases). Trimming removed 4 bases at V and 4 bases at J, with 20 bases between. Germline CDR1 SGHRS, CDR2 YFSETQ. CDR3 length: 16 residues. The full variable domain, rest sourced from reference TRBV5-1 and TRBJ2-5, is KAGVTQTPRYLIKTRGQQVTLSCSPISGHRSVSWYQQTPGQGLQFLFEYFSETQRNKGNFPGRFSGRQFSNSRSEMNVSTLELGDSALYLCASSPSTRGDVETQYFGPGTRLLVL.

The chain employs TRBV6-1 and TRBJ1-2, with a tentative D call TRBD1 (5 bases). The CDR3 loop spans 13 amino acids. Germline lookup yields CDR1 MNHNS and CDR2 SASEGT. Trimming removed 5 bases from V and 4 bases from J, with 11 bases in between. CDR3 residues: CASSSPGGYGYTF. In nucleotides, the CDR3 is TGTGCCAGCAGTTCGCCCGGGGGCTATGGCTACACCTTC.